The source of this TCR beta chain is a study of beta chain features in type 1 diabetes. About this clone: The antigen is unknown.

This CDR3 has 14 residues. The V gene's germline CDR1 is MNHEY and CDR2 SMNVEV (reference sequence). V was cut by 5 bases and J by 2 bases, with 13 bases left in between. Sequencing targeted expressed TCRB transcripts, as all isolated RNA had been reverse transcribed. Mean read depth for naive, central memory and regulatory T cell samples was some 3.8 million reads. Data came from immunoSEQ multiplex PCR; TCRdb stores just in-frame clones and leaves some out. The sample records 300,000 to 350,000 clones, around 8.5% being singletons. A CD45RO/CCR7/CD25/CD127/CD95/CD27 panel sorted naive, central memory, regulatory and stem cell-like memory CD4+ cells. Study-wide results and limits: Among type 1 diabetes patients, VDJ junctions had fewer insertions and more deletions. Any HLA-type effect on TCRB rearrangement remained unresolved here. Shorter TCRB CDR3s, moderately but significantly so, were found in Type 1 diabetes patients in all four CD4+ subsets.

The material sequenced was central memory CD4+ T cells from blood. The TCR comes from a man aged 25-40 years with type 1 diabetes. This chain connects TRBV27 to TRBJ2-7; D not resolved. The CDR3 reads CASSPRRRAYEQYF. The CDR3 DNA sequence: TGTGCCAGCAGTCCCCGCCGTCGGGCCTACGAGCAGTACTTC.